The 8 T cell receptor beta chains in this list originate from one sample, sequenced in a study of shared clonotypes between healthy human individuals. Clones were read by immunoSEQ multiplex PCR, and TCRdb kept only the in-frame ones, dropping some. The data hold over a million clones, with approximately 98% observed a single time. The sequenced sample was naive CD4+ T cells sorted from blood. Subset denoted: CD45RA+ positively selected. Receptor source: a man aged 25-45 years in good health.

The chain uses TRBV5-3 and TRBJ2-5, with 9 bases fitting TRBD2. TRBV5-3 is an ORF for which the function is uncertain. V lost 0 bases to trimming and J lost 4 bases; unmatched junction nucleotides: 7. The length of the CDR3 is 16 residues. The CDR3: CARSLVLREGRETQYF. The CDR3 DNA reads TGTGCCAGAAGCTTGGTTCTGCGGGAGGGCCGAGAGACCCAGTACTTC.

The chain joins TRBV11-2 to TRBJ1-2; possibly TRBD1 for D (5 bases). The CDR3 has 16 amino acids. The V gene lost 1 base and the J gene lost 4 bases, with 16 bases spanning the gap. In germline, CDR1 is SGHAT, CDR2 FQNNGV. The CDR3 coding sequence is TGTGCCAGCAGCTTAGTTGGGGGAGCGGGCATCTATGGCTACACCTTC. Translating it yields CASSLVGGAGIYGYTF.

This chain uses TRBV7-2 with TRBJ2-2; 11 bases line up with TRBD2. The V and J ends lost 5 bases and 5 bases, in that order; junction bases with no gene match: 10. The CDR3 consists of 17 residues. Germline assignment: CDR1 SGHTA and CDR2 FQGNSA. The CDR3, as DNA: TGTGCCAGCAGCCCTCATTTAGCGGGAGGGAGAACCGGGGAGCTGTTTTTT. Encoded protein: CASSPHLAGGRTGELFF.

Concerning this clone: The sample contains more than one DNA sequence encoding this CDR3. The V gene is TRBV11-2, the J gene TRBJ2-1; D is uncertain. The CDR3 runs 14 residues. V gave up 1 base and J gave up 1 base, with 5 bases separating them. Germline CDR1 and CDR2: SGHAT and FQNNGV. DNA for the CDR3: TGTGCCAGCAGCTTAGCGGGTTCCTACAATGAGCAGTTCTTC. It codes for CASSLAGSYNEQFF.

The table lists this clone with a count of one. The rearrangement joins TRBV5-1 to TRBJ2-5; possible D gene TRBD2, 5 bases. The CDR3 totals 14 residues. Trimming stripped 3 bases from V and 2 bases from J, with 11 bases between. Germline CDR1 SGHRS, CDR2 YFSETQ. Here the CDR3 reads CASSSGKEQETQYF. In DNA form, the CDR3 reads TGCGCCAGCAGCTCGGGGAAAGAACAAGAGACCCAGTACTTC. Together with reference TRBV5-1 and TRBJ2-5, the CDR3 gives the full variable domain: KAGVTQTPRYLIKTRGQQVTLSCSPISGHRSVSWYQQTPGQGLQFLFEYFSETQRNKGNFPGRFSGRQFSNSRSEMNVSTLELGDSALYLCASSSGKEQETQYFGPGTRLLVL.

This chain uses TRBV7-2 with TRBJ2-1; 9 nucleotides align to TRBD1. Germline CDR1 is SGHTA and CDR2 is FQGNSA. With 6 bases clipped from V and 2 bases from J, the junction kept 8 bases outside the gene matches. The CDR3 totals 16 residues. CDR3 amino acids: CASRQPGQGPYNEQFF. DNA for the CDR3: TGTGCCAGCAGACAACCCGGACAGGGGCCCTACAATGAGCAGTTCTTC.

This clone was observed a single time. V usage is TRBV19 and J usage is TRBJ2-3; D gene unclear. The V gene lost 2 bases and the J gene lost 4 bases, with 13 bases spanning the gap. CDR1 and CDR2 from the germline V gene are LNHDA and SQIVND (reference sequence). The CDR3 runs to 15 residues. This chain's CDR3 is CASSISGVGPDTQYF. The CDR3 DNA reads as TGTGCCAGTAGTATAAGTGGAGTTGGGCCAGATACGCAGTATTTT.

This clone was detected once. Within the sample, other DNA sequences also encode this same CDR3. CDR3 DNA sequence: TGTGCCAGCAGTGTGCGGTACGAGCAGTACTTC. Protein product: CASSVRYEQYF. The chain combines TRBV6-1 with TRBJ2-7; D gene uncertain. The V end was cut by 4 bases, the J end by 4 bases, with 5 bases between. From germline, CDR1 is MNHNS and CDR2 SASEGT. This CDR3 spans 11 amino acids.